The clone carrying this TCR beta chain was picked up one time. The CDR3 has 15 amino acids. The V segment lost 1 base and the J segment 4 bases; nucleotides outside the gene matches: 7. Germline assignment: CDR1 SEHNR and CDR2 FQNEAQ (reference sequence). This sample is drawn from a study of neoadjuvant anti-PD-1 for oral cavity cancer. Only in-frame clones appear in the TCRdb table, and some are missing; sequencing was by immunoSEQ multiplex PCR. The sample lists 11,000 to 15,000 clones; roughly 72% were seen once. This specimen consisted of PBMCs, obtained before nivolumab (anti-PD-1) treatment. The receptor's source is a person aged 35-79 years with oral cavity squamous cell carcinoma. This chain links TRBV7-9 with TRBJ2-7, with 7 positions matching TRBD1. The CDR3 sequence: CASSLVRQGGYEQYF. DNA for the CDR3: TGTGCCAGCAGCTTAGTTAGACAGGGTGGTTACGAGCAGTACTTC.